This T cell receptor beta chain was identified during a study of T cells after yellow fever vaccination. Study-wide results and caveats: Subsequent booster samples again held most clones from primary vaccination (roughly 95% CD4, about 85% CD8).

TCRdb reprocessed the 5' RACE reads with MiXCR, giving one entry per CDR3 protein. The table has 450,000 to 600,000 distinct CDR3 sequences, roughly 14% seen once. This clonotype was counted between two and nine times. Its antigen is not known. The clonotype comes from a man under 40 who received the YFV17D yellow fever vaccine. The material was PBMCs, obtained on the day of the yellow fever booster vaccination.

CDR3 region: CASTTSGSYNEQFF. CDR3 nucleotide sequence: TGTGCCAGCACAACTAGCGGGAGCTACAATGAGCAGTTCTTC. This sequence joins TRBV28 and TRBJ2-1; 11 nucleotides agree with TRBD2. V shed 7 bases and J 3 bases; nucleotides not matched to a gene: 2. CDR1 is MDHEN and CDR2 is SYDVKM in the germline V gene. The CDR3 is 14 amino acids.